This T cell receptor (beta chain) comes out of a study of blood T cell repertoires in COVID-19. Across the whole study: Specimens from acute and convalescent COVID-19 originated in the United States, Italy and Spain. T cells, B-cell-depleted T cells, or PBMCs provided the cDNA or gDNA that served as material.

The V segment lost 3 bases and the J segment 2 bases; nucleotides outside the gene matches: 4. The CDR3 length is 15 residues. CDR1 and CDR2 (germline): SGHRS, YFSETQ. Original methodology: Researchers report that nucleated cell counts were estimated from reference gene primer amplification. The assay was immunoSEQ multiplex PCR, and TCRdb's table has in-frame clones only and misses some. That table is the source of V, J and clone size, and D and trimming were worked out from the DNA. This sample has around 87,000 clones; roughly 88% occur once, and the top ten carry about 1.5%. Material: peripheral blood. The sequence was collected from a human donor with active COVID-19. The donor label of this sample is uncertain. The V gene is TRBV5-1, the J gene TRBJ2-3; 9 bases align to TRBD2. The DNA of the CDR3 is TGCGCCAGCAGCTGGAGCGGGGGGTCCACAGATACGCAGTATTTT. Translated: CASSWSGGSTDTQYF.